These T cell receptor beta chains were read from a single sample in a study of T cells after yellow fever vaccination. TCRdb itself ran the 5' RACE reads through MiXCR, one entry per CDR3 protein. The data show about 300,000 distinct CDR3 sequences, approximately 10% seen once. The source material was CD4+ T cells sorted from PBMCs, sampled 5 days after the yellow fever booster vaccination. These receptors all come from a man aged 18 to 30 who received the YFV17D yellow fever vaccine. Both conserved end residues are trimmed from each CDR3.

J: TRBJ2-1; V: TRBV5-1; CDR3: ASSPMAGGRDEQF
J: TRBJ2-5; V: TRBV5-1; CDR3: ASSSARDNYQETQY
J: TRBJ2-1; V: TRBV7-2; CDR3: ASSRSGGGYNEQF
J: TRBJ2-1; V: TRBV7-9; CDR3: ASMYSSYNEQF
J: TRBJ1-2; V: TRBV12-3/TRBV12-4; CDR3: ASTITQGLGYT
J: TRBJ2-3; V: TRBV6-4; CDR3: ASSDSSGGADTQY
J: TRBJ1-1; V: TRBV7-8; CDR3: ASSLEGSRNTEAF
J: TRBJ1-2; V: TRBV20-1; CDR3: SQDRVYGYT
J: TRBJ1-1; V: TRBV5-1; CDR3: ASRQGGEGTEAF
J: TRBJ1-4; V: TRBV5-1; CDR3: ASSLMGQGNRKLF
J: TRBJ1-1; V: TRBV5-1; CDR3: ASSLLQGDTEAF
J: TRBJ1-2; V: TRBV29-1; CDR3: SVETGGTLGYT
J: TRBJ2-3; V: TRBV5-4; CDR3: ASSLPRPEDTQY
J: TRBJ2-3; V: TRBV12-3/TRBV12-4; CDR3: ASSFLAGPPGDTQY
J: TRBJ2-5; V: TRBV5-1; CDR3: ASSSRESQETQY
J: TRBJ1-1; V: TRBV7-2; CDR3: ASSSMTGSNTEAF
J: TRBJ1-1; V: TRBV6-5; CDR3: ASTPPPGRMNTEAF
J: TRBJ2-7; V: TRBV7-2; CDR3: ASSLQTDRGYEQY
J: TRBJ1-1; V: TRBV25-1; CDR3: ASSERQGAGAF
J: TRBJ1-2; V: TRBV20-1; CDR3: SARDSPYGYT
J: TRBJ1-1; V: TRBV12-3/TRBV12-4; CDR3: ASSGISPNTEAF
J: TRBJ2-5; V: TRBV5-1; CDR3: ASSLGDGQETQY
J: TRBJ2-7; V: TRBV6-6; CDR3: ASSYLGQGLDEQY
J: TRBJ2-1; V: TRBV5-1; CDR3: ASSLAGTSGVNEQF
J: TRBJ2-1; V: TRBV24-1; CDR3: ATSDPGTGGSEQF
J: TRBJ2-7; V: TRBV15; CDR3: ATSSLKGNSYEQY
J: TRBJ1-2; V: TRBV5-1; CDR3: ASSLGAEGYGYT
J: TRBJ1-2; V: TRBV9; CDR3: ASSPSSTYGYT
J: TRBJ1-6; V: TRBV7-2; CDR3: ASSSRRSSSYNSPLH
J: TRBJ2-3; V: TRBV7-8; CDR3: ASSIRRDTLTDTQY
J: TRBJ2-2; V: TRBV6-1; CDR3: ASSVATAPGTGELF
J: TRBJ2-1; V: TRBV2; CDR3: ASSVVEGRNEQF
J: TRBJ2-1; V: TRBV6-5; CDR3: ASSYLRLAGGRNEQF
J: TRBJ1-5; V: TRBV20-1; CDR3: SARGYQRQPQH
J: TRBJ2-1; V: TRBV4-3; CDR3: ASSQERERQQF
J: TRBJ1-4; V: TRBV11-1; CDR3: ASSFESFGEKLF
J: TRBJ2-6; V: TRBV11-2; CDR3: ASSFRGANVLT